Below are 21 T cell receptor beta chains sequenced from a single sample in a study of vaccination effects on CD4 cells after COVID-19. These receptors' targets are unknown. The table came from immunoSEQ multiplex PCR; TCRdb's copy has only in-frame clones and leaves some out. The data hold roughly 68,000 clones, with about two thirds observed a single time. The culture ran for approximately 11 days before CD4+ T cells were isolated. The source material was CD4+ T cells from PBMCs cultured without peptide, sampled before COVID-19 vaccination. These receptor sequences come from a human donor who had a prior SARS-CoV-2 infection.

The rearrangement links TRBV11-3 to TRBJ2-7, with no clear D. CDR3 length: 13 residues. Germline V lookup: CDR1 SGHNT, CDR2 YENEEA. V lost 4 bases, J lost 7 bases, and 14 bases lay in between. CDR3 bases: TGTGCCAGCAGCTCCCGACATACAACGGAGCAGTACTTC. It specifies CASSSRHTTEQYF. Looking up the rest from reference TRBV11-3 and TRBJ2-7 gives the full variable domain: EAGVVQSPRYKIIEKKQPVAFWCNPISGHNTLYWYLQNLGQGPELLIRYENEEAVDDSQLPKDRFSAERLKGVDSTLKIQPAELGDSAVYLCASSSRHTTEQYFGPGTRLTVT.

This rearrangement joins TRBV9 to TRBJ1-3, with unresolved D. Trimming took 4 bases from V and 0 from J, leaving 5 bases between them. The CDR3 covers 13 residues. Per the germline V gene, CDR1 is SGDLS and CDR2 is YYNGEE. The CDR3 coding sequence is TGTGCCAGCAGCAGGGACTCTGGAAACACCATATATTTT. Protein sequence: CASSRDSGNTIYF.

This chain connects TRBV5-6 to TRBJ2-7; no clear D. Trimming removed 4 bases at V and 0 bases at J, with 2 bases between. CDR1 and CDR2 from the germline V gene are SGHDT and YYEEEE. This CDR3 comprises 11 residues. For the CDR3, the DNA is TGTGCCAGCAGCATCTCCTACGAGCAGTACTTC. The encoded protein is CASSISYEQYF. The variable domain in full, with the rest retrieved from reference TRBV5-6 and TRBJ2-7, is DAGVTQSPTHLIKTRGQQVTLRCSPKSGHDTVSWYQQALGQGPQFIFQYYEEEERQRGNFPDRFSGHQFPNYSSELNVNALLLGDSALYLCASSISYEQYFGPGTRLTVT.

The chain is built from TRBV18 and TRBJ2-4; the D is unclear. Germline V gene data show CDR1 as KGHSH and CDR2 as LQKENI. Trimming pared 2 bases from V and 7 bases from J, leaving 9 bases between. This CDR3 is built from 13 residues. The CDR3 DNA reads as TGTGCCAGCTCACCAGTTGGTGGGAACATTCAGTACTTC. Its translation: CASSPVGGNIQYF.

CDR3: CASSPGLDNEQFF. The CDR3 region has the DNA TGTGCCAGCTCACCGGGACTAGACAATGAGCAGTTCTTC. The chain recombines TRBV18 with TRBJ2-1; the match to TRBD2 covers 8 bases. The CDR3 length is 13 residues. Germline-derived CDR1 and CDR2 are KGHSH and LQKENI. V shed 3 bases and J 5 bases; nucleotides not matched to a gene: 0.

Only a few counts were recorded for this clone. J is TRBJ1-4 and V is TRBV18; a weak D match, TRBD1 (5 bases). There are 15 residues in the CDR3. Germline V gene data show CDR1 as KGHSH and CDR2 as LQKENI. The ends were cut back, 3 bases at V and 8 bases at J, with 16 bases in the middle. In DNA form, the CDR3 reads TGTGCCAGCTCACCTCCGGGGCAAAGCGGAGAAAAACTGTTTTTT. It is translated as CASSPPGQSGEKLFF. Full variable domain (rest looked up from reference TRBV18 and TRBJ1-4): NAGVMQNPRHLVRRRGQEARLRCSPMKGHSHVYWYRQLPEEGLKFMVYLQKENIIDESGMPKERFSAEFPKEGPSILRIQQVVRGDSAAYFCASSPPGQSGEKLFFGSGTQLSVL.

The rearrangement uses TRBV24-1 and TRBJ2-4; D ambiguous. Germline V gene lookup returns CDR1 KGHDR and CDR2 SFDVKD. CDR3 length: 15 amino acids. Trimming removed 4 bases at V and 6 bases at J, with 15 bases between. CDR3 DNA sequence: TGTGCCACCAGTGACCCAAGAGGTTCCGGAAACATTCAGTACTTC. This gives the protein CATSDPRGSGNIQYF.

The chain uses TRBV10-2 and TRBJ2-5; D not certain. V lost 3 bases, J lost 5 bases, and 10 bases lay in between. The CDR3 spans 13 residues. Germline CDR1 is WSHSY and CDR2 is SAAADI. CDR3 region: CASSDIVRETQYF. The CDR3 DNA follows: TGCGCCAGCAGTGATATAGTCCGGGAGACCCAGTACTTC.

The chain couples TRBV2 to TRBJ1-4, with TRBD1 matching over 12 bases. The length of the CDR3 is 12 residues. Germline CDR1 and CDR2: SNHLY and FYNNEI. Trimming at V came to 5 bases and at J to 12 bases, leaving 1 base not matched to a gene. CDR3 nucleotide sequence: TGTGCCAGCAGTCGGGACAGGGGGCAACTGTTTTTT. Its protein is CASSRDRGQLFF.

The rearrangement joins TRBV18 to TRBJ1-6; tentative D call: TRBD1 (6 bases). CDR1 and CDR2 from the germline V gene are KGHSH and LQKENI. The length of the CDR3 is 15 residues. Trimming left V 4 bases short and J 9 bases short, with 16 bases between. The CDR3 nucleotides read TGTGCCAGCTCACTACAGGGTGTAAGAGGTTCACCCCTCCACTTT. The encoded protein is CASSLQGVRGSPLHF.

This chain joins TRBV6-1 and TRBJ1-4; D is unclear. The CDR3 sequence is 13 residues long. V lost 2 bases, J lost 8 bases, and 9 bases lay in between. Germline CDR1 and CDR2: MNHNS and SASEGT. CDR3 nucleotides: TGTGCCAGCAGTGAAAACCTGCGCGAAAAACTGTTTTTT. Encoded protein: CASSENLREKLFF.

This chain links TRBV30 with TRBJ1-1, with D unclear. CDR1 GTSNPN and CDR2 SVGIG come from the germline V gene (reference sequence). Between the trimmed V and J ends, which lost 5 bases and 4 bases, there was a span of 11 bases. CDR3 length equals 12 residues. The DNA for the CDR3 is TGTGCCTGGGGAAGGGCGGGCACTGAAGCTTTCTTT. Protein: CAWGRAGTEAFF.

V usage is TRBV5-1 and J usage is TRBJ2-3; a weak D match, TRBD1 (6 bases). Germline CDR1 and CDR2: SGHRS and YFSETQ. V was cut by 2 bases and J by 4 bases, with 14 bases left in between. The CDR3 is 15 residues long. The CDR3 sequence is CASSFASGGPDTQYF. The DNA for the CDR3 is TGCGCCAGCAGCTTCGCCAGTGGGGGCCCAGATACGCAGTATTTT.

The chain couples TRBV16 to TRBJ2-1; unclear D gene. Germline V gene data show CDR1 as KGHSY and CDR2 as FQNENV. V lost 0 bases to trimming and J lost 6 bases, with 15 bases between them. The length of the CDR3 is 16 residues. The CDR3 sequence: CASSQSDVVLSNEQFF. The CDR3 DNA sequence: TGTGCCAGCAGCCAATCGGACGTGGTTTTGTCCAATGAGCAGTTCTTC. Based on the CDR3 plus reference TRBV16 and TRBJ2-1, the full variable domain is GEEVAQTPKHLVRGEGQKAKLYCAPIKGHSYVFWYQQVLKNEFKFLISFQNENVFDETGMPKERFSAKCLPNSPCSLEIQATKLEDSAVYFCASSQSDVVLSNEQFFGPGTRLTVL.

The chain links TRBV11-2 to TRBJ2-1; 12 positions agree with TRBD2. The CDR3 runs to 17 residues. Germline CDR1 and CDR2: SGHAT and FQNNGV. V shed 3 bases and J 5 bases; nucleotides not matched to a gene: 8. The CDR3 sequence: CASSFSSSGGGDNEQFF. CDR3 bases: TGTGCCAGCAGCTTCAGCTCTAGCGGGGGGGGAGACAATGAGCAGTTCTTC.

This clone appeared once. Different DNA sequences within this sample yield the same CDR3. The CDR3: CSARGYNEQFF. As DNA, the CDR3 is TGCAGTGCTAGAGGTTACAATGAGCAGTTCTTC. This chain links TRBV20-1 with TRBJ2-1; D is unresolved. Between the trimmed V and J ends, which lost 1 base and 4 bases, there was a span of 2 bases. CDR3 length: 11 residues. Looked up from germline, CDR1 is DFQATT and CDR2 is SNEGSKA (reference sequence).

The chain is built from TRBV18 and TRBJ2-7; the D is unclear. This CDR3 spans 14 amino acids. Germline loops: CDR1 KGHSH, CDR2 LQKENI. V gave up 3 bases and J gave up 4 bases, with 13 bases separating them. CDR3 protein: CASSPYQLPYEQYF. The DNA for the CDR3 is TGTGCCAGCTCACCGTATCAACTTCCATACGAGCAGTACTTC.

The V gene is TRBV24-1, the J gene TRBJ2-1; 8 bases align to TRBD2. The germline V gene has CDR1 KGHDR and CDR2 SFDVKD. V lost 3 bases to trimming and J lost 2 bases; unmatched junction nucleotides: 8. CDR3 length equals 17 residues. The CDR3 spells CATSDRRTSGTYNEQFF. In DNA, the CDR3 is TGTGCCACCAGTGATAGGCGAACTAGCGGCACCTACAATGAGCAGTTCTTC.

The J gene is TRBJ2-7, the V gene TRBV18; D perhaps matches TRBD1 (6 bases). Germline values: CDR1 KGHSH, CDR2 LQKENI. The ends were cut back, 1 base at V and 6 bases at J, with 10 bases in the middle. The CDR3 runs to 13 residues. CDR3 nucleotides: TGTGCCAGCTCACCACTGGACAGCCCCGAGCAGTACTTC. Translation gives CASSPLDSPEQYF.

The CDR3 loop reads CASRWTESSYNEQFF. The CDR3 nucleotides read TGTGCCAGCAGGTGGACGGAGAGCTCCTACAATGAGCAGTTCTTC. The rearrangement uses TRBV6-5 and TRBJ2-1; D call uncertain. This CDR3 spans 15 amino acids. Germline V lookup: CDR1 MNHEY, CDR2 SVGAGI. V shed 6 bases and J shed 0 bases, with 12 bases lying between them.

The V gene is TRBV5-1, the J gene TRBJ2-7, with 7 bases that match TRBD1. The V and J ends lost 4 bases and 0 bases, in that order; junction bases with no gene match: 7. From germline, CDR1 is SGHRS and CDR2 YFSETQ. This CDR3 spans 15 amino acids. The CDR3 region has the DNA TGCGCCAGCAGCGTACGGGACAGTCGCTCCTACGAGCAGTACTTC. Its translation is CASSVRDSRSYEQYF.